This TCR beta chain was retrieved from a study of Ad26.COV2.S vaccination and SARS-CoV-2 variants. Specified treatment: roughly 19 received Ad26.COV2.S at low or high dose, single or two shots; several received placebo; per-sample allocation not given. On day 63 after the first injection, vaccine and placebo recipients gave samples. Germline V gene data show CDR1 as LNHDA and CDR2 as SQIVND (reference sequence). The CDR3 extends over 12 amino acids. V was pared by 6 bases and J by 10 bases, with 5 bases of the junction left unmatched. Profiled with immunoSEQ multiplex PCR; TCRdb holds only in-frame clones, not every one. This table has some 320,000 clones, around four fifths appearing once.

The clonotype was recovered from a person aged 18-65 years who received the Ad26.COV2.S COVID-19 vaccine or a placebo. Source: peripheral blood, taken in a trial of Ad26.COV2.S vaccine versus placebo. V is TRBV19 and J is TRBJ2-4, with TRBD1 identical over 8 bases. The CDR3 sequence: CASSRTGLIQYF. DNA for the CDR3: TGTGCCAGTAGCCGGACAGGGCTTATTCAGTACTTC. The full variable domain, in which reference TRBV19 and TRBJ2-4 provide the parts outside the CDR3, is DGGITQSPKYLFRKEGQNVTLSCEQNLNHDAMYWYRQDPGQGLRLIYYSQIVNDFQKGDIAEGYSVSREKKESFPLTVTSAQKNPTAFYLCASSRTGLIQYFGAGTRLSVL.